This entry concerns a single TCR beta chain. The CDR3 runs to 14 residues. Germline V gene data show CDR1 as ENHRY and CDR2 as SYGVKD. The ends were cut back, 6 bases at V and 1 base at J, with 12 bases in the middle. TCRdb's table, derived via immunoSEQ multiplex PCR, lists solely in-frame clones and lacks some. The repertoire holds some 53,000 clones, with approximately 86% as singletons. Time point: cycle 4 day 1 (C4D1), after more than 5 weeks of nivolumab. All trial patients relapsed after autologous stem cell transplantation. The data are from a study of PD-1 blockade in classical Hodgkin lymphoma.

The material was peripheral blood mononuclear cells (PBMCs), obtained before the fourth cycle of nivolumab. This TCR derives from a human donor with classical Hodgkin lymphoma. The chain combines TRBV10-3 with TRBJ2-5; D uncertain. This CDR3 is CAIRAAPAQETQYF. In DNA, the CDR3 is TGTGCCATCAGGGCAGCTCCTGCCCAAGAGACCCAGTACTTC.